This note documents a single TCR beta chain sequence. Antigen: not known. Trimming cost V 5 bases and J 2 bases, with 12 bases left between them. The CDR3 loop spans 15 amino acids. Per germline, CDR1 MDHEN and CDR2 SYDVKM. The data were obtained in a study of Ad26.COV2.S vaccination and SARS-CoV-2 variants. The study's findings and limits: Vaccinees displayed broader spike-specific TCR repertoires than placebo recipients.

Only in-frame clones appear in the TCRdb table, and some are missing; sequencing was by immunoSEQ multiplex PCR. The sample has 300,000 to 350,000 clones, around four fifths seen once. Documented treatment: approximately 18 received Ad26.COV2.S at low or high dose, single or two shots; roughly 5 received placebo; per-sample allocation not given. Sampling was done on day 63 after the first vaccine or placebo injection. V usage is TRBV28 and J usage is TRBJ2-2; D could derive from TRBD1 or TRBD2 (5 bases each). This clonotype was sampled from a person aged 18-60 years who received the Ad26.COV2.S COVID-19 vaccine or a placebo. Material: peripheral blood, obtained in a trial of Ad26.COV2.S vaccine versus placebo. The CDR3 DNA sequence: TGTGCCAGCAGTCCCCCCGGGGCAAACACCGGGGAGCTGTTTTTT. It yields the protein CASSPPGANTGELFF.